Presented here are 18 T cell receptor beta chains from one specimen sequenced in a study of shared clonotypes between healthy human individuals. Profiling relied on immunoSEQ multiplex PCR, and the TCRdb table lists in-frame clones only, not all of them. The sample carries some 350,000 clones, roughly 70% recorded once. The sample consisted of memory CD4+ T cells sorted from blood. Subset reported: CD45RA-negative fraction. These receptors were taken from a man aged 25 to 40 in good health.

The chain uses TRBV11-2 and TRBJ1-2; 11 bases line up with TRBD1. The length of the CDR3 is 16 residues. The junction had 8 bases not matched to a gene; V was cut back by 5 bases and J by 3 bases. Germline lookup yields CDR1 SGHAT and CDR2 FQNNGV. The CDR3 loop reads CASSPGQGAWDYGYTF. CDR3 DNA: TGTGCCAGCAGCCCTGGACAGGGGGCTTGGGACTATGGCTACACCTTC.

V gene TRBV4-2 combines with J gene TRBJ2-3; D is unresolved. From germline, CDR1 is LGHNA and CDR2 YNFKEQ. This CDR3 comprises 11 residues. Between the trimmed V and J ends, which lost 4 bases and 4 bases, there was a span of 3 bases. The CDR3 is CASSLSDTQYF. The CDR3 bases are TGTGCCAGCAGCCTCTCAGATACGCAGTATTTT.

V gene TRBV9 combines with J gene TRBJ2-3; D call uncertain. With 0 bases removed from V and 4 bases from J, the gap between germline ends came to 9 bases. This CDR3 has 14 amino acids. Looked up from germline, CDR1 is SGDLS and CDR2 is YYNGEE. This CDR3 is CASSVVGRPDTQYF. The CDR3 coding sequence is TGTGCCAGCAGCGTAGTGGGTCGCCCAGATACGCAGTATTTT. The full variable domain, in which reference TRBV9 and TRBJ2-3 provide the parts outside the CDR3, is DSGVTQTPKHLITATGQRVTLRCSPRSGDLSVYWYQQSLDQGLQFLIQYYNGEERAKGNILERFSAQQFPDLHSELNLSSLELGDSALYFCASSVVGRPDTQYFGPGTRLTVL.

The chain carries TRBV25-1 and TRBJ1-4; tentatively, D is TRBD1 (5 bases). V lost 0 bases to trimming and J lost 5 bases, with 13 bases between them. The CDR3 covers 16 residues. Germline-derived CDR1 and CDR2 are MGHDK and SYGVNS. The chain's CDR3 is CASSEYIGTMNEKLFF. DNA for the CDR3: TGTGCCAGCAGTGAATATATCGGGACCATGAATGAAAAACTGTTTTTT.

The chain has TRBV18 and TRBJ2-3; 10 bases line up with TRBD2. V lost 3 bases and J lost 1; bases outside the gene matches: 4. Germline V gives CDR1 KGHSH, CDR2 LQKENI. The CDR3 has 16 amino acids. In DNA form, the CDR3 reads TGTGCCAGCTCACCCGGACTAGCGGTCGGCACAGATACGCAGTATTTT. Protein product: CASSPGLAVGTDTQYF.

The chain couples TRBV7-9 to TRBJ2-1, with D perhaps TRBD2 (5 bases). The length of the CDR3 is 14 residues. The ends were cut back, 2 bases at V and 10 bases at J, with 15 bases in the middle. The germline V gene encodes CDR1 SEHNR and CDR2 FQNEAQ (reference sequence). The DNA of the CDR3 is TGTGCCAGCAGCTTACTTCCCTCTCGCGGGGAGCAGTTCTTC. Its protein is CASSLLPSRGEQFF.

The chain has TRBV19 and TRBJ2-3; D uncertain. Germline CDR1 is LNHDA and CDR2 is SQIVND (reference sequence). V dropped 5 bases and J dropped 6 bases, with 12 bases sitting between them. The CDR3 runs 13 residues. The CDR3 is CASSGLVLDTQYF. CDR3 nucleotides: TGTGCCAGTAGTGGTCTGGTTTTGGATACGCAGTATTTT.

V usage is TRBV29-1 and J usage is TRBJ1-1; 7 nucleotides match TRBD1. Per germline, CDR1 SQVTM and CDR2 ANQGSEA. This CDR3 is 15 amino acids long. The ends lost 7 bases at V and 3 bases at J; junction bases unmatched: 14. The chain's CDR3 is CSAVPLDRDHTEAFF. Written as DNA, the CDR3 is TGCAGCGCCGTCCCCCTTGACAGGGATCACACTGAAGCTTTCTTT.

This clone showed up many times. The chain recombines TRBV4-1 with TRBJ1-1; TRBD1 matches at 9 bases. CDR1 and CDR2 from the germline V gene are MGHRA and YSYEKL. V trimming: 2 bases; J trimming: 6 bases; junction bases outside the gene matches: 16. The CDR3 consists of 18 residues. The CDR3, as DNA: TGCGCCAGCAGCCAACGTACACGGGACAGGGTAAGTAGGGCTGAAGCTTTCTTT. Its protein is CASSQRTRDRVSRAEAFF.

The rearrangement links TRBV2 to TRBJ2-7; D is ambiguous. Germline lookup yields CDR1 SNHLY and CDR2 FYNNEI. The CDR3 is made up of 15 amino acids. Trimming stripped 3 bases from V and 0 bases from J, with 12 bases between. For the CDR3, the DNA is TGTGCCAGCAGTGACCCGGGCCTCAGCTCCTACGAGCAGTACTTC. This sequence encodes CASSDPGLSSYEQYF.

The chain recombines TRBV9 with TRBJ1-2; a possible D gene is TRBD1 (6 bases). Germline V CDR1 and CDR2: SGDLS, YYNGEE. Trimming stripped 2 bases from V and 0 bases from J, with 17 bases between. The CDR3 totals 17 residues. The CDR3 DNA follows: TGTGCCAGCAGCGTGACCCCTACAGGGCCTACTAACTATGGCTACACCTTC. Translation: CASSVTPTGPTNYGYTF.

This clone was seen more than once but under ten times. This chain connects TRBV7-9 to TRBJ2-1, with 7 positions matching TRBD2. V was pared by 3 bases and J by 6 bases, with 8 bases of the junction left unmatched. This CDR3 comprises 15 residues. CDR1 is SEHNR and CDR2 is FQNEAQ in the germline V gene (reference sequence). DNA for the CDR3: TGTGCCAGCAGCTTGGGTAACGGGAGGTTCAATGAGCAGTTCTTC. As protein: CASSLGNGRFNEQFF. The complete variable domain, with remaining parts taken from reference TRBV7-9 and TRBJ2-1, reads DTGVSQNPRHKITKRGQNVTFRCDPISEHNRLYWYRQTLGQGPEFLTYFQNEAQLEKSRLLSDRFSAERPKGSFSTLEIQRTEQGDSAMYLCASSLGNGRFNEQFFGPGTRLTVL.

In regard to this clone: This may be a read error: a much more frequent sequence differs by one nucleotide. Distinct nucleotide sequences in the sample also encode this CDR3. V usage is TRBV2 and J usage is TRBJ2-7, with 7 bases matching TRBD2. CDR1 and CDR2 (germline): SNHLY, FYNNEI. The CDR3 covers 15 residues. CDR3 sequence (DNA): TGTGCCATTACCCTAACGGGAGGTAGGTCCTACGAACAGTACTTC. Translating it yields CAITLTGGRSYEQYF.

This clone has only a few counts. The rearrangement joins TRBV5-4 to TRBJ1-4, with 7 positions matching TRBD1. After removal of 4 bases from V and 0 bases from J, the junction contained 9 bases not matched to a gene. This CDR3 has 17 residues. Germline values: CDR1 SGHNT, CDR2 YYREEE (reference sequence). As DNA, the CDR3 is TGTGCCAGCAGCATACGGACAGGATATACAACTAATGAAAAACTGTTTTTT. Its protein product is CASSIRTGYTTNEKLFF.

The CDR3 protein is CASSFEVAGTDTQYF. The CDR3 DNA reads as TGCGCCAGCAGCTTTGAGGTAGCGGGCACAGATACGCAGTATTTT. This chain links TRBV5-1 with TRBJ2-3; D perhaps matches TRBD2 (6 bases). The V gene lost 2 bases and the J gene lost 1 base, with 11 bases spanning the gap. The CDR3 is 15 residues long. Germline CDR1 SGHRS, CDR2 YFSETQ.

The chain recombines TRBV6-5 with TRBJ2-7; a possible D gene is TRBD2 (5 bases). Trimming took off 4 bases at V and 11 bases at J, with 15 bases between the two ends. Germline CDR1 is MNHEY and CDR2 is SVGAGI. The CDR3 spans 12 residues. The CDR3 here is CASSSPGKDEYF. The CDR3, as DNA: TGTGCCAGCAGTTCCCCGGGGAAAGACGAGTACTTC.

The genes are TRBV5-5 and TRBJ2-7, with 8 bases matching TRBD1. The ends lost 1 base at V and 2 bases at J; junction bases unmatched: 5. The V gene's germline CDR1 is SGHKS and CDR2 YYEKEE (reference sequence). The CDR3 is 15 residues long. CDR3: CASSLMGQATYEQYF. The CDR3 coding sequence is TGTGCCAGCAGCTTGATGGGACAGGCGACCTACGAGCAGTACTTC.

V usage is TRBV18 and J usage is TRBJ2-1, with D perhaps matching TRBD2 (5 bases). The V gene lost 6 bases and the J gene lost 8 bases, with 14 bases spanning the gap. The CDR3 is 13 residues long. CDR1 is KGHSH and CDR2 is LQKENI in the germline V gene. CDR3 sequence reads: CASSSKEGHEQFF. Written as DNA, the CDR3 is TGTGCCAGCTCCTCGAAAGAGGGTCATGAGCAGTTCTTC.